This entry lists 12 T cell receptor beta chains sequenced from one sample in a study of blood T cell repertoires in COVID-19. Clones were sequenced by immunoSEQ multiplex PCR, and TCRdb holds only the in-frame ones, with some missing. The sample records some 200,000 clones, approximately 86% being singletons. Sequencing used peripheral blood. These receptor sequences come from a man between 65 and 85 years old with acute or convalescent COVID-19.

This clone was recorded only once. The chain recombines TRBV19 with TRBJ2-6, with TRBD1 matching 7 bases. The junction had 10 bases not matched to a gene; V was cut back by 0 bases and J by 5 bases. The CDR3 is 18 residues long. CDR1 LNHDA and CDR2 SQIVND come from the germline V gene (reference sequence). The CDR3 region is CASSIDHGQARRANVLTF. In DNA form, the CDR3 reads TGTGCCAGTAGTATAGACCACGGACAGGCGCGCCGGGCCAACGTCCTGACTTTC.

The chain links TRBV5-5 to TRBJ2-3; TRBD2 matches 12 bases. The CDR3 consists of 16 residues. With 3 bases clipped from V and 2 bases from J, the junction kept 4 bases outside the gene matches. Germline CDR1 is SGHKS and CDR2 is YYEKEE (reference sequence). The CDR3: CASSWGTSGYTDTQYF. DNA for the CDR3: TGTGCCAGCAGCTGGGGGACTAGCGGGTACACAGATACGCAGTATTTT.

The V call is TRBV5-1, the J call TRBJ1-2; 7 bases align to TRBD1. V shed 4 bases, J shed 0 bases, and the junction held 6 bases outside the gene matches. The CDR3 sequence is 15 residues long. The germline CDR1 and CDR2 sequences are SGHRS and YFSETQ. The CDR3 loop reads CASSLTGTANYGYTF. CDR3 DNA: TGCGCCAGCAGCCTTACCGGGACAGCTAACTATGGCTACACCTTC.

This chain links TRBV28 with TRBJ2-1; a weak D match, TRBD1 (5 bases). Trimming shortened V by 6 bases and J by 7 bases, and 10 bases separated the two germline ends. This CDR3 is built from 12 residues. From germline, CDR1 is MDHEN and CDR2 SYDVKM. The CDR3: CASSLPGNEQFF. The CDR3 nucleotides read TGTGCCAGCAGCCTTCCAGGGAATGAGCAGTTCTTC. The full variable domain, its missing parts supplied by reference TRBV28 and TRBJ2-1, is DVKVTQSSRYLVKRTGEKVFLECVQDMDHENMFWYRQDPGLGLRLIYFSYDVKMKEKGDIPEGYSVSREKKERFSLILESASTNQTSMYLCASSLPGNEQFFGPGTRLTVL.

The CDR3 loop is CAWTTGWETQYF. The CDR3 nucleotides read TGTGCCTGGACGACGGGTTGGGAGACCCAGTACTTC. The chain carries TRBV30 and TRBJ2-5; no clear D. The CDR3 totals 12 residues. Per the germline V gene, CDR1 is GTSNPN and CDR2 is SVGIG (reference sequence). The V end was cut by 4 bases, the J end by 5 bases, with 11 bases between.

The rearrangement joins TRBV2 to TRBJ1-2; TRBD1 agrees at 7 bases. In germline, CDR1 is SNHLY, CDR2 FYNNEI. Trimming removed 9 bases from V and 6 bases from J; junction bases left unmatched: 13. The CDR3 loop spans 14 amino acids. The CDR3 nucleotides are TGTGCCAGTGTAAGACAGGGCCCTGAGGATGGCTACACCTTC. Amino acid sequence: CASVRQGPEDGYTF.

The rearrangement joins TRBV28 to TRBJ1-2; 7 nucleotides match TRBD1. Trimming at V came to 8 bases and at J to 6 bases, leaving 6 bases not matched to a gene. Germline assignment: CDR1 MDHEN and CDR2 SYDVKM. This CDR3 is built from 12 residues. CDR3 in DNA: TGTGCCAGCTTCAGGGGGAATCATGGCTACACCTTC. Translating it yields CASFRGNHGYTF.

This rearrangement joins TRBV3-1 (or the pseudogene TRBV3-2) to TRBJ1-4; 7 bases agree with TRBD1. The CDR3 is 18 amino acids. Per the germline V gene, CDR1 is LGHDT and CDR2 is YNNKEL (reference sequence). Losses at the gene ends were 3 bases for V and 8 bases for J; bases not matched to a gene: 18. CDR3 in amino acids: CASSHLRQGTTEGEKLFF. Written as DNA, the CDR3 is TGTGCCAGCAGCCACCTGAGACAGGGAACCACCGAGGGGGAAAAACTGTTTTTT.

This sequence joins TRBV18 and TRBJ1-6; 7 bases line up with TRBD1. Trimming took 6 bases from V and 6 from J; bases not matched to a gene: 5. The CDR3 spans 14 residues. The germline V gene has CDR1 KGHSH and CDR2 LQKENI. The CDR3 sequence: CASSQNRGNSPLHF. CDR3 sequence (DNA): TGTGCCAGCTCTCAGAACAGGGGTAATTCACCCCTCCACTTT.

The chain joins TRBV5-1 to TRBJ2-3, with D possibly matching TRBD2 (6 bases). This CDR3 region has 12 residues. Trimming took 4 bases from V and 6 from J, leaving 9 bases between them. CDR1 and CDR2 (germline): SGHRS, YFSETQ. The DNA of the CDR3 is TGCGCCAGCAGCCCAGGAGGGGATACGCAGTATTTT. Its translation: CASSPGGDTQYF.

The gene calls are TRBV11-2 and TRBJ2-1; a weak D match, TRBD2 (5 bases). CDR1 and CDR2 from the germline V gene are SGHAT and FQNNGV. CDR3 length: 14 amino acids. With 4 bases removed from V and 6 bases from J, the gap between germline ends came to 13 bases. CDR3 loop: CASSSSGNRNEQFF. The CDR3 region has the DNA TGTGCCAGCAGCTCTTCGGGGAATCGCAATGAGCAGTTCTTC.

The chain links TRBV7-2 to TRBJ2-1, with 10 nucleotides matching TRBD2. CDR1 and CDR2 from the germline V gene are SGHTA and FQGNSA. Trimming cost V 1 base and J 9 bases; bases outside gene matches: 9. The length of the CDR3 is 16 residues. CDR3 residues: CASSLDSSGGWREQFF. The CDR3 DNA is TGTGCCAGCAGCTTAGATAGTAGCGGGGGGTGGCGTGAGCAGTTCTTC.